Here is one T cell receptor (beta chain) with its context. The antigen remains unidentified. The CDR3 has 17 amino acids. After removal of 0 bases from V and 2 bases from J, the junction contained 4 bases not matched to a gene. The germline CDR1 and CDR2 sequences are SGDLS and YYNGEE. This sample is drawn from a study of beta chain features in type 1 diabetes. General study findings and limits: All four CD4+ subsets of Type 1 diabetes patients contained TCRB CDR3s that were moderately but significantly shorter. Naive, central memory and Treg TCRB repertoires appeared more alike in patients than in healthy donors.

Every bit of the isolated RNA underwent reverse transcription, so sequencing read expressed TCRB transcripts. Profiling relied on immunoSEQ multiplex PCR, and the TCRdb table lists in-frame clones only, not all of them. The sample yields around 710,000 clones, around 11% seen once. The sequence was obtained from a man aged 25 to 40 with type 1 diabetes. The sample was naive CD4+ T cells from blood. This chain uses TRBV9 with TRBJ2-2, with 10 bases identical to TRBD2. DNA of the CDR3: TGTGCCAGCAGCGTAGTGGCTAGCGGGGGAAACACCGGGGAGCTGTTTTTT. This gives the protein CASSVVASGGNTGELFF.